A single sample gave rise to the 12 T cell receptor beta chains below, sequenced in a study of blood T cell repertoires in COVID-19. Profiling relied on immunoSEQ multiplex PCR, and the TCRdb table lists in-frame clones only, not all of them. The sample contains about 110,000 clones, 84% of which appear only once. Sample: peripheral blood. The source of these receptors is a woman between 50 and 59 years old with acute or convalescent COVID-19.

The chain couples TRBV5-1 to TRBJ1-1; D is undetermined. The CDR3 totals 14 residues. V was shortened by 4 bases and J by 5 bases, with 15 bases between the two germline ends. Germline CDR1 reads SGHRS; CDR2 reads YFSETQ. DNA of the CDR3: TGCGCCAGCAGCCCGGGTCTGAGGGAGACTGAAGCTTTCTTT. Amino acids: CASSPGLRETEAFF.

The table lists this clone with a count of one. This sequence joins TRBV2 and TRBJ1-2, with a weak D call TRBD1 (5 bases). V lost 1 base to trimming and J lost 0 bases, with 6 bases between them. CDR3 size: 14 residues. Germline lookup yields CDR1 SNHLY and CDR2 FYNNEI. The CDR3 bases are TGTGCCAGCAGTGAAGGGACAACTAACTATGGCTACACCTTC. It codes for CASSEGTTNYGYTF.

The chain employs TRBV28 and TRBJ1-1, with D perhaps matching TRBD1 (6 bases). Germline V gene data show CDR1 as MDHEN and CDR2 as SYDVKM. This CDR3 is 11 amino acids long. V was cut by 6 bases and J by 10 bases, with 12 bases left in between. The CDR3 DNA reads TGTGCCAGCAGGTGGGGCAGGGGAGCTTTCTTT. Translation: CASRWGRGAFF.

J is TRBJ1-1 and V is TRBV6-1; D remains ambiguous. With 0 bases removed from V and 0 bases from J, the gap between germline ends came to 5 bases. Germline loops: CDR1 MNHNS, CDR2 SASEGT. The CDR3 extends over 14 amino acids. The CDR3 bases are TGTGCCAGCAGTGAAGCGCGAATGAACACTGAAGCTTTCTTT. Protein sequence: CASSEARMNTEAFF.

This clone was picked up one time. V usage is TRBV7-9 and J usage is TRBJ1-2, with 10 nucleotides matching TRBD1. After removal of 2 bases from V and 10 bases from J, the junction contained 7 bases not matched to a gene. The CDR3 runs to 14 residues. Looked up from germline, CDR1 is SEHNR and CDR2 is FQNEAQ (reference sequence). CDR3 loop: CASSLNGDRGIYTF. Here the CDR3 DNA reads TGTGCCAGCAGCTTAAACGGGGACAGGGGTATCTACACCTTC.

The gene calls are TRBV5-1 and TRBJ2-1; 10 bases line up with TRBD1. V lost 3 bases to trimming and J lost 2 bases; unmatched junction nucleotides: 2. CDR3 length: 15 amino acids. Germline CDR1 SGHRS, CDR2 YFSETQ. The CDR3 nucleotides read TGCGCCAGCAGCTCCGGGACAGGGGCCTACAATGAGCAGTTCTTC. Amino acids: CASSSGTGAYNEQFF.

J is TRBJ1-4 and V is TRBV6-1; the D is unclear. Germline V gene data show CDR1 as MNHNS and CDR2 as SASEGT. CDR3 length: 18 amino acids. Trimming pared 3 bases from V and 0 bases from J, leaving 17 bases between. The CDR3 reads CASSDPAYAQATNEKLFF. The CDR3 coding sequence is TGTGCCAGCAGTGACCCGGCTTACGCCCAGGCAACTAATGAAAAACTGTTTTTT.

The chain carries TRBV11-2 and TRBJ1-3, with TRBD1 as a possible D gene (6 bases). CDR1 is SGHAT, CDR2 FQNNGV, per germline. With 5 bases removed from V and 2 bases from J, the gap between germline ends came to 19 bases. This CDR3 is built from 17 residues. The DNA for the CDR3 is TGTGCCAGCAGCCCCCTTGTTAGAGGGGGGGCTGGAAACACCATATATTTT. It translates to CASSPLVRGGAGNTIYF.

In its sample, this clone was seen a few times. The chain has TRBV9 and TRBJ1-1; D unclear. This CDR3 has 14 residues. Looked up from germline, CDR1 is SGDLS and CDR2 is YYNGEE. Trimming cost V 4 bases and J 0 bases, with 10 bases left between them. The CDR3 reads CASSTESLNTEAFF. CDR3 coding DNA: TGTGCCAGCAGCACAGAGTCCCTGAACACTGAAGCTTTCTTT.

This chain uses TRBV9 with TRBJ1-2; D perhaps matches TRBD1 (5 bases). Trimming took 0 bases from V and 6 from J, leaving 12 bases between them. Germline lookup yields CDR1 SGDLS and CDR2 YYNGEE. This CDR3 spans 14 amino acids. Here the CDR3 DNA reads TGTGCCAGCAGCGTAGAAGACAGCTCGGATGGCTACACCTTC. It translates to CASSVEDSSDGYTF.

V gene TRBV5-8 combines with J gene TRBJ2-7; 11 positions match TRBD2. This CDR3 contains 13 residues. The V segment lost 2 bases and the J segment 7 bases; nucleotides outside the gene matches: 2. Looked up from germline, CDR1 is SGHTS and CDR2 is YDEGEE. CDR3 bases: TGTGCCAGCAGCTTATGGACTAGCGGGGAGCAGTACTTC. Protein: CASSLWTSGEQYF.

The chain recombines TRBV28 with TRBJ1-2, with D tentatively TRBD1 (5 bases). Germline CDR1 reads MDHEN; CDR2 reads SYDVKM. The V gene lost 2 bases and the J gene lost 8 bases, with 18 bases spanning the gap. The CDR3 is made up of 15 amino acids. The CDR3 DNA sequence: TGTGCCAGCAGTTTAGTGGGGGGAGTCCCTGAAGGCTACACCTTC. It is translated as CASSLVGGVPEGYTF.